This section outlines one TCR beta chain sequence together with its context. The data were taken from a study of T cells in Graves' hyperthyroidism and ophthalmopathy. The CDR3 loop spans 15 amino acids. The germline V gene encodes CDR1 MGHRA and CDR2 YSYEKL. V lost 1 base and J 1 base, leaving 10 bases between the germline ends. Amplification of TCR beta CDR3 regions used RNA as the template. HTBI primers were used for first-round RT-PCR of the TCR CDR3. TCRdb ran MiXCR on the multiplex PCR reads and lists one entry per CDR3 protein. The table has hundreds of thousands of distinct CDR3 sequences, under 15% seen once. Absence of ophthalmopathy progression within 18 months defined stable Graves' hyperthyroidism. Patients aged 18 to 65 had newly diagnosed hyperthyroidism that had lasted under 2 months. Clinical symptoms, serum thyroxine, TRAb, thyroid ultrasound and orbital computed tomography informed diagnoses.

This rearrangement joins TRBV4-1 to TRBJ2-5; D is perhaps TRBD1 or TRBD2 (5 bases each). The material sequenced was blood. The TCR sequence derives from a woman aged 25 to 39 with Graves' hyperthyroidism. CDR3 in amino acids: CASSQVGDGQETQYF. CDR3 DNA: TGCGCCAGCAGCCAAGTAGGGGACGGCCAAGAGACCCAGTACTTC.